A single sample gave rise to the 16 T cell receptor beta chains below, sequenced in a study of OX40 agonist ivuxolimab in advanced cancers. Repertoires were generated with immunoSEQ multiplex PCR, while TCRdb's copy carries only in-frame clones and drops some. The sample carries 55,000 to 75,000 clones, roughly 85% recorded once. The source material was CD4+ or CD8+ T cells sorted from blood, sampled in a trial of the OX40 agonist ivuxolimab. These receptor sequences come from an adult with an advanced solid tumor such as melanoma, head and neck, liver or kidney cancer.

The V call is TRBV7-3, the J call TRBJ2-1; D is ambiguous. CDR1 SGHTA and CDR2 FQGTGA come from the germline V gene. The CDR3 consists of 13 residues. Trimming removed 3 bases from V and 9 bases from J, with 12 bases in between. The CDR3 sequence: CASSFTRTGEQFF. DNA of the CDR3: TGTGCCAGCAGCTTTACGAGGACGGGTGAGCAGTTCTTC.

V usage is TRBV6-4 and J usage is TRBJ2-7; 10 nucleotides agree with TRBD2. Trimming at V came to 8 bases and at J to 7 bases, leaving 17 bases not matched to a gene. Germline CDR1 and CDR2: MRHNA and SNTAGT. The CDR3 has 16 amino acids. The CDR3 nucleotides are TGTGCCAGCGGGACTAGCGCACACCCTAACGTAAGAGAGCAGTACTTC. Its protein is CASGTSAHPNVREQYF.

This rearrangement joins TRBV14 to TRBJ2-1; TRBD2 matches 8 bases. CDR1 is SGHDN and CDR2 is FVKESK in the germline V gene. CDR3 length: 16 amino acids. J lost 8 bases, V lost 0 bases, and 9 bases had no gene match. Here the CDR3 reads CASSQEISGGRDEQFF. The CDR3 bases are TGTGCCAGCAGCCAAGAGATAAGCGGGGGACGGGATGAGCAGTTCTTC.

The chain is built from TRBV11-2 and TRBJ1-4; 9 bases are shared with TRBD1. V lost 5 bases to trimming and J lost 4 bases; unmatched junction nucleotides: 5. The germline gives CDR1 SGHAT, CDR2 FQNNGV. There are 15 residues in the CDR3. CDR3 residues: CASSADRGNNEKLFF. In nucleotides, the CDR3 is TGTGCCAGCAGCGCAGACAGGGGGAATAATGAAAAACTGTTTTTT.

The chain recombines TRBV4-3 with TRBJ2-5; the match to TRBD2 covers 7 bases. The CDR3 has 16 amino acids. Germline-derived CDR1 and CDR2 are LGHNA and YSLEER. V gave up 4 bases and J gave up 5 bases; unmatched junction bases: 13. CDR3 residues: CASSPLITGGWETQYF. The CDR3 nucleotides are TGCGCCAGCAGCCCTCTTATAACGGGGGGATGGGAGACCCAGTACTTC.

The J gene is TRBJ2-1, the V gene TRBV7-2; TRBD1 matches at 8 bases. This CDR3 comprises 13 residues. The V gene end was trimmed by 4 bases and the J gene end by 8 bases; junction bases not matched to a gene: 4. The germline gives CDR1 SGHTA, CDR2 FQGNSA. The CDR3 DNA is TGTGCCAGCAGCTCAGACAGGGGCTATGAGCAGTTCTTC. It specifies CASSSDRGYEQFF.

The gene calls are TRBV7-2 and TRBJ1-1; 9 positions match TRBD1. Germline CDR1 SGHTA, CDR2 FQGNSA. The CDR3 covers 15 residues. V gave up 6 bases and J gave up 3 bases; unmatched junction bases: 8. CDR3 DNA: TGTGCCAGCAGATCACCGGGACAGGGTCACACTGAAGCTTTCTTT. It codes for CASRSPGQGHTEAFF. Full variable domain (rest looked up from reference TRBV7-2 and TRBJ1-1): GAGVSQSPSNKVTEKGKDVELRCDPISGHTALYWYRQSLGQGLEFLIYFQGNSAPDKSGLPSDRFSAERTGGSVSTLTIQRTQQEDSAVYLCASRSPGQGHTEAFFGQGTRLTVV.

This chain uses TRBV9 with TRBJ2-5; no clear D gene. CDR1 and CDR2 (germline): SGDLS, YYNGEE. This CDR3 has 13 residues. Trimming removed 0 bases at V and 7 bases at J, with 10 bases between. For the CDR3, the DNA is TGTGCCAGCAGCGTAGCCTGGTCGGGGACCCAGTACTTC. It is translated as CASSVAWSGTQYF.

The chain employs TRBV28 and TRBJ1-3; D gene uncertain. The CDR3 runs 11 residues. V lost 4 bases and J lost 4, with 2 bases in between. CDR1 MDHEN and CDR2 SYDVKM come from the germline V gene. The CDR3 region has the DNA TGTGCCAGCAGTTGGGGAAACACCATATATTTT. This codes for CASSWGNTIYF.

The V gene is TRBV30, the J gene TRBJ2-1; TRBD2 aligns across 13 bases. Germline CDR1 GTSNPN, CDR2 SVGIG (reference sequence). The V and J ends lost 1 base and 2 bases, in that order; junction bases with no gene match: 2. The CDR3 covers 16 residues. The chain's CDR3 is CAWSAGTSGAYNEQFF. For the CDR3, the DNA is TGTGCCTGGAGTGCCGGGACTAGCGGGGCCTACAATGAGCAGTTCTTC.

This chain links TRBV6-5 with TRBJ2-7; possible D gene TRBD1, 8 bases. V was trimmed by 0 bases and J by 0 bases, leaving 12 bases between them. The germline V gene encodes CDR1 MNHEY and CDR2 SVGAGI. The CDR3 runs to 16 residues. Here the CDR3 reads CASSYSNRGGSYEQYF. The CDR3 DNA is TGTGCCAGCAGTTACTCGAACAGGGGGGGCTCCTACGAGCAGTACTTC.

CDR3 in DNA: TGTGCCAGCAGTTTACTAGCGGGAGGGGGCACAGATACGCAGTATTTT. Protein: CASSLLAGGGTDTQYF. The chain couples TRBV6-5 to TRBJ2-3; TRBD2 agrees at 13 bases. The germline gives CDR1 MNHEY, CDR2 SVGAGI. The length of the CDR3 is 16 residues. The trim removed 4 bases at V and 1 base at J, leaving 2 bases unmatched.

This chain joins TRBV2 and TRBJ2-5, with D tentatively TRBD2 (6 bases). Trimming shortened V by 7 bases and J by 4 bases, and 10 bases separated the two germline ends. Germline V gives CDR1 SNHLY, CDR2 FYNNEI. The CDR3 totals 12 residues. This CDR3 reads CASIGGIETQYF. CDR3 nucleotide sequence: TGTGCCAGCATCGGGGGTATAGAGACCCAGTACTTC. Supplemented by reference TRBV2 and TRBJ2-5, the full variable domain reads EPEVTQTPSHQVTQMGQEVILRCVPISNHLYFYWYRQILGQKVEFLVSFYNNEISEKSEIFDDQFSVERPDGSNFTLKIRSTKLEDSAMYFCASIGGIETQYFGPGTRLLVL.

This clone was counted between two and nine times. V gene TRBV18 combines with J gene TRBJ1-6; D ambiguous. The CDR3 contains 14 residues. CDR1 is KGHSH, CDR2 LQKENI, per germline. Trimming stripped 6 bases from V and 0 bases from J, with 6 bases between. CDR3 bases: TGTGCCAGCTCCGTAAGCTCCTATAATTCACCCCTCCACTTT. Translating gives CASSVSSYNSPLHF.

The gene calls are TRBV2 and TRBJ1-1; no definite D call. CDR3 length equals 15 residues. The ends were cut back, 4 bases at V and 2 bases at J, with 14 bases in the middle. Germline V CDR1 and CDR2: SNHLY, FYNNEI. This chain's CDR3 is CASSGGGNINTEAFF. The CDR3 DNA reads TGTGCCAGCAGTGGTGGAGGGAACATTAACACTGAAGCTTTCTTT. The full variable domain, rest sourced from reference TRBV2 and TRBJ1-1, is EPEVTQTPSHQVTQMGQEVILRCVPISNHLYFYWYRQILGQKVEFLVSFYNNEISEKSEIFDDQFSVERPDGSNFTLKIRSTKLEDSAMYFCASSGGGNINTEAFFGQGTRLTVV.

The chain is built from TRBV5-4 and TRBJ2-5, with 10 bases fitting TRBD2. Germline-derived CDR1 and CDR2 are SGHNT and YYREEE (reference sequence). Losses at the gene ends were 5 bases for V and 5 bases for J; bases not matched to a gene: 6. This CDR3 region has 14 residues. The DNA of the CDR3 is TGTGCCAGCAGTGTCACTAGCGGGGTTGAGACCCAGTACTTC. It translates to CASSVTSGVETQYF.